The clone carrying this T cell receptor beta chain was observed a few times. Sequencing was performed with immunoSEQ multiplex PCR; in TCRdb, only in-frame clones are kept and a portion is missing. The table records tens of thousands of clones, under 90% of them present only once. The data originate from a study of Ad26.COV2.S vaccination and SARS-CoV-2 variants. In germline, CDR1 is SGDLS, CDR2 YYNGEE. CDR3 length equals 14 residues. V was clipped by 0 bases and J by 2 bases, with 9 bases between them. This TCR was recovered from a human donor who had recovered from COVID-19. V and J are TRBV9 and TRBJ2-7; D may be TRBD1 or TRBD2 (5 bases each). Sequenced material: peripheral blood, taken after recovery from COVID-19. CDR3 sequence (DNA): TGTGCCAGCAGCGTAGGAGGGGCTACCTACGAGCAGTACTTC. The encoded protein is CASSVGGATYEQYF.